The present T cell receptor (beta chain) was sequenced within a study of T-cell reconstitution after alpha-beta-depleted transplantation in children. Germline CDR1 MNHEY, CDR2 SVGEGT. V gave up 4 bases and J gave up 9 bases, with 10 bases separating them. The CDR3 spans 12 residues. The sample holds many counts of this clonotype. A TCRbeta library incorporating unique molecular identifiers was prepared. Each CDR3 protein is one row after TCRdb ran MiXCR on the PCR reads. The top ten hold less than 5% of the sample, which has about 610,000 distinct CDR3 sequences, roughly a tenth seen once. Sequenced here: PBMCs from the stem cell graft donor, sampled from the stem cell graft. The clonotype was recovered from a human donor who donated a stem cell graft to a child with acute myeloid leukemia. The chain couples TRBV6-2 or TRBV6-3 to TRBJ2-1; D unresolved. Here the CDR3 DNA reads TGTGCCAGCAGTTCCCGTGACGGTGAGCAGTTCTTC. Amino acids: CASSSRDGEQFF.